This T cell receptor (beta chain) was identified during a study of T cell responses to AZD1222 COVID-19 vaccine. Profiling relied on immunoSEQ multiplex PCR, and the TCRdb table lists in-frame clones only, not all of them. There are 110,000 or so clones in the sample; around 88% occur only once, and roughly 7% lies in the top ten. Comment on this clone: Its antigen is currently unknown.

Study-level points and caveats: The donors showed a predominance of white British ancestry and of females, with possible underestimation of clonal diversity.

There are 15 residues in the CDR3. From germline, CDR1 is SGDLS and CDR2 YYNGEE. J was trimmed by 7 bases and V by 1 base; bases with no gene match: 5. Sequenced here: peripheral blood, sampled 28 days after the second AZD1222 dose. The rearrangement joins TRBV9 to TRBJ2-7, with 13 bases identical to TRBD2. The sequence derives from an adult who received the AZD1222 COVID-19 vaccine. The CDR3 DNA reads TGTGCCAGCAGCGTAACTAGCGGGGGGGCCCTTGAGCAGTACTTC. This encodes CASSVTSGGALEQYF.